The rows below give T cell receptor beta chains drawn from one sample of a study of T cell repertoires in cytomegalovirus infection. The antigens for these receptors are not known. MiXCR, run by TCRdb on the reads, gives a single entry per CDR3 protein. The table lists some 940,000 distinct CDR3 sequences, approximately 30% of them singletons. The specimen comprised cultured CD8+ T cells from PBMCs, sampled from culture after CMV antigen stimulation. The receptors shown here come from a human donor in good health (CMV status not recorded). Some clones in this sample may be carry-over from other donors' samples. The CDR3 runs from the conserved cysteine through the conserved F or W. Each record gives: D gene, J gene, clone size, V gene, CDR3 protein, CDR3 DNA. The D gene is left open where the match is weak. Rows may omit the clone size; those that give it use once, few, many or a size class.

TRBD2 | TRBJ2-2 | - | TRBV5-6 | CASSLPGLAATGELFF | TGTGCCAGCAGTCTCCCGGGACTAGCAGCCACCGGGGAGCTGTTTTTT
TRBD1 | TRBJ1-2 | many | TRBV7-3 | CASSVTGGGYGYTF | TGTGCCAGCAGCGTGACAGGGGGCGGCTATGGCTACACCTTC
- | TRBJ2-1 | - | TRBV19 | CASAQAGTYNEQFF | TGTGCCAGTGCTCAGGCAGGAACCTACAATGAGCAGTTCTTC
TRBD1 | TRBJ2-1 | many | TRBV25-1 | CASRRGTGGGFDEQFF | TGTGCCAGCCGGAGGGGGACAGGGGGCGGCTTCGATGAGCAGTTCTTC
- | TRBJ1-2 | - | TRBV15 | CATSREYRTVYGYTF | TGTGCCACCAGCAGAGAATATCGGACAGTCTATGGCTACACCTTC
TRBD1 | TRBJ2-1 | - | TRBV6-8 | CASSYSVPQGNEQFF | TGTGCCAGCAGTTACTCGGTTCCACAGGGGAATGAGCAGTTCTTC
- | TRBJ2-1 | - | TRBV27 | CASSSPRGAPTYNEQFF | TGTGCCAGCAGTTCCCCCAGGGGGGCCCCCACCTACAATGAGCAGTTCTTC
- | TRBJ1-1 | - | TRBV20-1 | CSARDLMGDPTEAFF | TGCAGTGCTAGAGATCTGATGGGGGATCCCACTGAAGCTTTCTTT
TRBD2 | TRBJ2-1 | many | TRBV19 | CASSPTSGEYNEQFF | TGTGCCAGTAGCCCGACTAGCGGGGAATACAATGAGCAGTTCTTC
- | TRBJ1-1 | few | TRBV2 | CASSDGAGPFF | TGTGCCAGCTCGGACGGGGCGGGTCCTTTCTTT
- | TRBJ1-2 | - | TRBV3-1 | CASSQVDATLQGQYGYTF | TGTGCCAGCAGCCAAGTCGATGCCACCTTACAGGGCCAATATGGCTACACCTTC
- | TRBJ1-2 | - | TRBV5-6 | CASSFGTSPGYTF | TGTGCCAGCAGCTTCGGGACTTCCCCCGGCTACACCTTC
TRBD1 | TRBJ1-4 | few | TRBV10-1 | CARADRATNEKLFF | TGCGCCAGAGCTGACAGGGCGACTAATGAAAAACTGTTTTTT
TRBD1 | TRBJ2-5 | many | TRBV12-3/TRBV12-4 | CASSSPEMTGRRETQYF | TGTGCCAGCAGTTCCCCGGAAATGACAGGGCGGAGGGAGACCCAGTACTTC
- | TRBJ2-2 | - | TRBV7-6 | CANRYGGNTGELFF | TGTGCCAACAGGTACGGCGGGAACACCGGGGAGCTGTTTTTT
- | TRBJ1-6 | few | TRBV5-8 | CASSLGPLADSPLHF | TGTGCCAGCAGCTTGGGGCCATTAGCGGATTCACCCCTCCACTTT
- | TRBJ1-6 | few | TRBV6-5 | CASSYSHPGDSPLHF | TGTGCCAGCAGTTATTCGCATCCCGGGGATTCACCCCTCCACTTT
- | TRBJ1-1 | - | TRBV12-3/TRBV12-4 | CASSFRTDLNTEAFF | TGTGCCAGCAGTTTCCGGACGGATTTGAACACTGAAGCTTTCTTT
- | TRBJ1-1 | - | TRBV7-8 | CASSFGRSKNTEAFF | TGTGCCAGCAGCTTCGGACGTAGTAAGAACACTGAAGCTTTCTTT
- | TRBJ1-2 | few | TRBV6-1 | CASSEAVAETYGYTF | TGTGCCAGCAGTGAAGCGGTCGCAGAAACCTATGGCTACACCTTC
- | TRBJ2-6 | few | TRBV7-9 | CASSLEGGGSGANVLTF | TGTGCCAGCAGCTTAGAGGGGGGGGGCTCTGGGGCCAACGTCCTGACTTTC
- | TRBJ2-7 | - | TRBV27 | CASSQTGARGEQYF | TGTGCCAGCAGTCAGACAGGAGCTCGGGGCGAGCAGTACTTC
- | TRBJ1-3 | few | TRBV10-3 | CATEQGSGNTIYF | TGTGCCACCGAACAGGGCTCTGGAAACACCATATATTTT
TRBD1 | TRBJ1-2 | - | TRBV19 | CASSIARWTGPDGYTF | TGTGCCAGTAGTATAGCCCGGTGGACAGGGCCAGATGGCTACACCTTC
- | TRBJ1-3 | few | TRBV4-3 | CASSQDPQRDSGNTIYF | TGCGCCAGCAGCCAAGATCCGCAACGAGACTCTGGAAACACCATATATTTT
TRBD2 | TRBJ2-1 | - | TRBV27 | CASSLSIGGTRSFNEQFF | TGTGCCAGCAGTTTATCGATAGGAGGGACTAGATCGTTCAATGAGCAGTTCTTC
TRBD2 | TRBJ2-7 | few | TRBV7-9 | CASAETSDEQYF | TGTGCCAGCGCGGAAACTAGCGACGAGCAGTACTTC
TRBD2 | TRBJ2-7 | - | TRBV12-3/TRBV12-4 | CASSLSWEGIFYEQYF | TGTGCCAGCAGTTTAAGCTGGGAGGGTATATTCTACGAGCAGTACTTC
- | TRBJ2-5 | - | TRBV3-1 | CASSLDGIETQYF | TGTGCCAGCAGCCTAGACGGAATAGAGACCCAGTACTTC
- | TRBJ2-1 | - | TRBV28 | CASSRRGAAYNEQFF | TGTGCCAGCAGCCGCCGGGGGGCAGCCTACAATGAGCAGTTCTTC
- | TRBJ2-7 | - | TRBV6-6 | CASSYSARGYEQYF | TGTGCCAGCAGTTACTCTGCCAGGGGTTACGAGCAGTACTTC
- | TRBJ1-4 | - | TRBV6-6 | CASSHIGGPATNEKLFF | TGTGCCAGCAGTCATATCGGGGGGCCTGCAACTAATGAAAAACTGTTTTTT
- | TRBJ2-5 | - | TRBV12-3/TRBV12-4 | CASGEEETQYF | TGTGCCAGTGGGGAGGAAGAGACCCAGTACTTC
- | TRBJ1-2 | - | TRBV7-2 | CASSLKWLPMDYGYTF | TGTGCCAGCAGCTTAAAGTGGTTGCCTATGGACTATGGCTACACCTTC
- | TRBJ2-3 | few | TRBV19 | CASSIYGDTDTQYF | TGTGCCAGTAGTATTTACGGTGACACAGATACGCAGTATTTT
TRBD1 | TRBJ1-2 | - | TRBV9 | CASSDDRAFGGYTF | TGTGCCAGCAGCGACGACAGGGCTTTCGGCGGCTACACCTTC
- | TRBJ1-1 | few | TRBV2 | CASFGRSLSTEAFF | TGTGCCAGCTTTGGCAGGTCCCTAAGCACTGAAGCTTTCTTT
- | TRBJ1-4 | once | TRBV20-1 | CSARDLFGIPTNEKLFF | TGCAGTGCTAGAGATCTTTTTGGGATCCCAACTAATGAAAAACTGTTTTTT
- | TRBJ2-1 | few | TRBV7-9 | CASSSRGGERSREQFF | TGTGCCAGCAGCTCCAGGGGTGGCGAGAGATCGAGGGAGCAGTTCTTC
- | TRBJ1-1 | - | TRBV4-1 | CASSQDPGGNTEAFF | TGCGCCAGCAGCCAAGATCCGGGTGGGAACACTGAAGCTTTCTTT
- | TRBJ1-4 | - | TRBV7-6 | CASSLEAGKKLFF | TGTGCCAGCAGCTTAGAGGCAGGGAAAAAACTGTTTTTT
- | TRBJ2-2 | - | TRBV4-3 | CASSHLRGPINTGELFF | TGCGCCAGCAGCCATCTTCGGGGGCCGATAAACACCGGGGAGCTGTTTTTT
- | TRBJ1-5 | few | TRBV27 | CASMVGPNQPQHF | TGTGCCAGCATGGTAGGACCAAATCAGCCCCAGCATTTT
TRBD1 | TRBJ2-3 | - | TRBV12-5 | CASGQGAMLDADTQYF | TGTGCTAGCGGACAGGGGGCTATGTTAGATGCAGATACGCAGTATTTT
TRBD1 | TRBJ1-1 | - | TRBV9 | CASSERDRGTEAFF | TGTGCCAGCAGCGAAAGGGACAGGGGCACTGAAGCTTTCTTT
- | TRBJ2-1 | - | TRBV2 | CASSEGGWTYNEQFF | TGTGCCAGCAGTGAAGGAGGGTGGACCTACAATGAGCAGTTCTTC
- | TRBJ2-1 | - | TRBV4-2 | CASSQDRGQEQFF | TGTGCCAGCAGCCAAGATAGGGGACAAGAGCAGTTCTTC
- | TRBJ2-2 | - | TRBV5-4 | CASRLGPGTTGELFF | TGTGCCAGCAGATTAGGGCCAGGTACGACCGGGGAGCTGTTTTTT
- | TRBJ1-1 | - | TRBV27 | CASKKNMKNTEAFF | TGTGCCAGCAAAAAAAACATGAAGAACACTGAAGCTTTCTTT
TRBD1 | TRBJ1-3 | medium-sized | TRBV20-1 | CSAGTGGNTIYF | TGCAGTGCCGGGACAGGGGGAAACACCATATATTTT
TRBD1 | TRBJ1-5 | - | TRBV27 | CASSSARTGGVGNQPQHF | TGTGCCAGCAGTTCTGCCCGGACAGGGGGCGTGGGTAATCAGCCCCAGCATTTT
TRBD1 | TRBJ2-6 | few | TRBV7-6 | CASSLDRGRRYSGANVLTF | TGTGCCAGCAGCTTGGACAGGGGGCGTCGCTACTCTGGGGCCAACGTCCTGACTTTC
TRBD1 | TRBJ1-5 | - | TRBV2 | CASSVRDRRDQPQHF | TGTGCCAGCAGTGTAAGGGACAGGCGAGATCAGCCCCAGCATTTT
TRBD1 | TRBJ2-6 | many | TRBV6-1 | CASSQFGQGVTSGANVLTF | TGTGCCAGCAGCCAATTCGGACAGGGGGTGACCTCTGGGGCCAACGTCCTGACTTTC
TRBD1 | TRBJ1-4 | - | TRBV7-9 | CASSFNWDSDEKLFF | TGTGCCAGCAGCTTTAATTGGGACAGTGATGAAAAACTGTTTTTT